This entry lists 32 T cell receptor beta chains sequenced from one sample in a study of OX40 agonist ivuxolimab in advanced cancers. Assay: immunoSEQ multiplex PCR; the TCRdb copy retains only in-frame clones and omits some. The sample carries about 69,000 clones, around 91% recorded once. The sample was CD4+ or CD8+ T cells sorted from blood, taken in a trial of the OX40 agonist ivuxolimab. The source of these receptors is an adult with an advanced solid tumor such as melanoma, head and neck, liver or kidney cancer.

The gene calls are TRBV28 and TRBJ2-5, with TRBD2 identical over 7 bases. From germline, CDR1 is MDHEN and CDR2 SYDVKM. V lost 1 base, J lost 2 bases, and 4 bases stayed unmatched. The CDR3 spans 15 residues. This chain's CDR3 is CASSLFASGQETQYF. The CDR3, as DNA: TGTGCCAGCAGTTTATTCGCTAGCGGTCAAGAGACCCAGTACTTC.

The chain has TRBV27 and TRBJ1-1, with D hard to call. The CDR3 is 12 amino acids. V lost 5 bases to trimming and J lost 2 bases, with 6 bases between them. Germline CDR1 and CDR2: MNHEY and SMNVEV (reference sequence). CDR3 sequence: CASSPGNTEAFF. In nucleotides, the CDR3 is TGTGCCAGCAGTCCTGGAAACACTGAAGCTTTCTTT.

The chain carries TRBV6-5 and TRBJ2-1, with 12 positions matching TRBD2. V dropped 5 bases and J dropped 9; count of bases not matched to a gene: 8. The CDR3 runs 15 residues. Germline lookup yields CDR1 MNHEY and CDR2 SVGAGI. Here the CDR3 reads CASSALAGGPSEQFF. CDR3 coding DNA: TGTGCCAGCAGTGCCCTAGCGGGAGGGCCGAGTGAGCAGTTCTTC.

The rearrangement joins TRBV13 to TRBJ1-1, with a weak D call TRBD1 (5 bases). The germline CDR1 and CDR2 sequences are PRHDT and FYEKMQ (reference sequence). V was shortened by 7 bases and J by 1 base, with 25 bases between the two germline ends. The CDR3 is made up of 18 amino acids. CDR3 region: CASTVEGERSSTNTEAFF. DNA for the CDR3: TGTGCCAGCACCGTGGAAGGGGAGAGGTCAAGTACGAACACTGAAGCTTTCTTT.

The sample holds one count of this clone. J is TRBJ1-2 and V is TRBV2, with 8 bases fitting TRBD1. V shed 2 bases, J shed 4 bases, and the junction held 6 bases outside the gene matches. The germline CDR1 and CDR2 sequences are SNHLY and FYNNEI. This CDR3 is built from 15 residues. CDR3 protein: CASSEYRGGGYGYTF. The CDR3 DNA is TGTGCCAGCAGTGAATACAGGGGGGGTGGCTATGGCTACACCTTC.

This clone was seen just once. The rearrangement joins TRBV19 to TRBJ2-3; no reliable D call. The CDR3 covers 14 residues. Trimming took 10 bases from V and 0 from J, leaving 14 bases between them. Germline V gene data show CDR1 as LNHDA and CDR2 as SQIVND (reference sequence). As DNA, the CDR3 is TGTGCCACCCAAGGCCCCTCTAGCACAGATACGCAGTATTTT. Protein sequence: CATQGPSSTDTQYF.

This chain joins TRBV6-5 and TRBJ1-5, with D perhaps TRBD1 (5 bases). Germline CDR1 reads MNHEY; CDR2 reads SVGAGI. This CDR3 contains 14 residues. V was trimmed by 4 bases and J by 8 bases, leaving 15 bases between them. For the CDR3, the DNA is TGTGCCAGCAGTTTGGGACTTCGAGTCGAGCCCCAGCATTTT. Translating gives CASSLGLRVEPQHF.

The CDR3 loop reads CASSSGQGADTEAFF. The DNA for the CDR3 is TGTGCCAGCAGCTCCGGACAGGGGGCGGACACTGAAGCTTTCTTT. The chain recombines TRBV11-2 with TRBJ1-1, with TRBD1 matching 11 bases. The CDR3 spans 15 residues. V lost 4 bases, J lost 3 bases, and 4 bases stayed unmatched. Germline lookup yields CDR1 SGHAT and CDR2 FQNNGV.

This clone appeared once. The V gene is TRBV9, the J gene TRBJ2-1; TRBD1 might be the D (6 bases). The germline V and J ends were trimmed by 4 bases and 3 bases, with 14 bases remaining between them. Per germline, CDR1 SGDLS and CDR2 YYNGEE. This CDR3 region has 15 residues. In nucleotides, the CDR3 is TGTGCCAGCAGCTTTGAGGACAGCTTCTACAATGAGCAGTTCTTC. Amino acids: CASSFEDSFYNEQFF. The whole variable domain, filled in from reference TRBV9 and TRBJ2-1, reads DSGVTQTPKHLITATGQRVTLRCSPRSGDLSVYWYQQSLDQGLQFLIQYYNGEERAKGNILERFSAQQFPDLHSELNLSSLELGDSALYFCASSFEDSFYNEQFFGPGTRLTVL.

The chain is built from TRBV25-1 and TRBJ2-7; maybe TRBD1 (6 bases). The V end lost 4 bases, the J end lost 4 bases, and 17 bases lay between the germline ends. Germline V gene lookup returns CDR1 MGHDK and CDR2 SYGVNS. CDR3 length equals 15 residues. CDR3 region: CASSVGQTLTYEQYF. CDR3 DNA: TGTGCCAGCAGTGTTGGACAGACACTTACTTACGAGCAGTACTTC.

The chain uses TRBV11-2 and TRBJ2-3; D perhaps matches TRBD1 (7 bases). Trimming left V 4 bases short and J 2 bases short, with 22 bases between. CDR3 length: 18 residues. CDR1 and CDR2 from the germline V gene are SGHAT and FQNNGV. The CDR3 sequence: CASSSPLRGVKHTDTQYF. The CDR3 DNA follows: TGTGCCAGCAGCTCCCCACTCAGGGGGGTCAAACACACAGATACGCAGTATTTT.

This chain connects TRBV15 to TRBJ2-7, with TRBD1 as a possible D gene (6 bases). Germline CDR1 and CDR2: LNHNV and YYDKDF (reference sequence). With 3 bases removed from V and 3 bases from J, the gap between germline ends came to 15 bases. The CDR3 has 15 amino acids. This CDR3 is CATSSLSQGYYEQYF. Written as DNA, the CDR3 is TGTGCCACCAGCAGCCTATCGCAGGGGTACTACGAGCAGTACTTC.

The chain employs TRBV7-9 and TRBJ2-7; D ambiguous. V was pared by 3 bases and J by 0 bases, with 9 bases between. This CDR3 spans 14 amino acids. CDR1 is SEHNR and CDR2 is FQNEAQ in the germline V gene (reference sequence). The CDR3 DNA is TGTGCCAGCAGCTTGACTGGTGACTCCTACGAGCAGTACTTC. Translated, it gives CASSLTGDSYEQYF.

This clone has only a few counts. The chain has TRBV7-9 and TRBJ1-1; D perhaps matches TRBD1 (5 bases). Germline V CDR1 and CDR2: SEHNR, FQNEAQ (reference sequence). V lost 0 bases to trimming and J lost 0 bases, with 14 bases between them. The CDR3 covers 17 residues. CDR3 DNA: TGTGCCAGCAGCTTAGCCGTTGGTCACAGGCTGAACACTGAAGCTTTCTTT. Amino acids: CASSLAVGHRLNTEAFF.

The chain is built from TRBV27 and TRBJ2-7, with 8 bases fitting TRBD1. The CDR3 length is 14 residues. V lost 2 bases, J lost 7 bases, and 7 bases stayed unmatched. Per the germline V gene, CDR1 is MNHEY and CDR2 is SMNVEV (reference sequence). The CDR3 nucleotides read TGTGCCAGCAGTTTACTTCAGGGGGCGCCTGAGCAGTACTTC. Encoded protein: CASSLLQGAPEQYF.

The chain is built from TRBV6-5 and TRBJ1-1; D may be TRBD1 (5 bases). Trimming removed 5 bases from V and 8 bases from J, with 9 bases in between. Germline V gives CDR1 MNHEY, CDR2 SVGAGI. The CDR3 contains 11 residues. The CDR3 loop reads CASSPGTEAFF. CDR3 DNA: TGTGCCAGCAGTCCCGGGACGGAAGCTTTCTTT.

The chain has TRBV6-6 and TRBJ1-5; D perhaps matches TRBD1 (5 bases). Germline V gene lookup returns CDR1 MNHNY and CDR2 SVGAGI (reference sequence). This CDR3 contains 14 residues. V dropped 2 bases and J dropped 6 bases, with 11 bases sitting between them. The CDR3 loop is CASSYTAGSQPQHF. CDR3 bases: TGTGCCAGCAGTTACACGGCAGGGAGTCAGCCCCAGCATTTT.

CDR3 sequence reads: CSVPGWSGRPNNEQFF. Written as DNA, the CDR3 is TGCAGCGTCCCCGGATGGAGCGGGAGGCCAAACAATGAGCAGTTCTTC. This rearrangement joins TRBV29-1 to TRBJ2-1, with TRBD2 matching 9 bases. From germline, CDR1 is SQVTM and CDR2 ANQGSEA. CDR3 length equals 16 residues. V shed 6 bases and J 5 bases; nucleotides not matched to a gene: 14.

The rearrangement uses TRBV5-5 and TRBJ2-7; 7 bases agree with TRBD1. V lost 4 bases to trimming and J lost 2 bases; unmatched junction nucleotides: 6. Per germline, CDR1 SGHKS and CDR2 YYEKEE (reference sequence). CDR3 length: 14 residues. The DNA of the CDR3 is TGTGCCAGCAGCATCGGGACAGCTGCCTACGAGCAGTACTTC. It codes for CASSIGTAAYEQYF.

This chain joins TRBV27 and TRBJ2-5; 10 bases line up with TRBD2. Germline assignment: CDR1 MNHEY and CDR2 SMNVEV (reference sequence). The CDR3 length is 19 residues. Unmatched junction bases numbered 15, after V lost 3 bases and J lost 2 bases. CDR3 sequence reads: CASSFSPGLAPYHQETQYF. CDR3 sequence (DNA): TGTGCCAGCAGTTTCTCACCGGGACTAGCGCCGTACCATCAAGAGACCCAGTACTTC.

The chain links TRBV5-4 to TRBJ2-1, with a possible D match to TRBD1 (6 bases). The V end was cut by 4 bases, the J end by 5 bases, with 16 bases between. The CDR3 sequence is 15 residues long. Germline CDR1 and CDR2: SGHNT and YYREEE (reference sequence). CDR3 in DNA: TGTGCCAGCAGCATTGGGACAACCGAGAACAATGAGCAGTTCTTC. Translated: CASSIGTTENNEQFF.

The genes are TRBV4-3 and TRBJ2-1; maybe TRBD2 (6 bases). V shed 0 bases and J shed 3 bases, with 18 bases lying between them. CDR1 LGHNA and CDR2 YSLEER come from the germline V gene. There are 18 residues in the CDR3. CDR3: CASSQDGLPREIYNEQFF. CDR3 coding DNA: TGCGCCAGCAGCCAAGATGGGCTTCCCCGGGAGATCTACAATGAGCAGTTCTTC.

The V and J genes are TRBV27 and TRBJ2-7; unclear D gene. V lost 3 bases and J 3 bases, leaving 9 bases between the germline ends. This CDR3 region has 13 residues. CDR1 MNHEY and CDR2 SMNVEV come from the germline V gene (reference sequence). CDR3 in amino acids: CASSFGRSYEQYF. The CDR3 DNA reads as TGTGCCAGCAGTTTCGGACGAAGCTACGAGCAGTACTTC.

The DNA for the CDR3 is TGTGCCAGCAGCACTTGGGATTTCTCCTACAATGAGCAGTTCTTC. The encoded protein is CASSTWDFSYNEQFF. This chain connects TRBV11-2 to TRBJ2-1; no clear D gene. Germline V gives CDR1 SGHAT, CDR2 FQNNGV. V lost 5 bases to trimming and J lost 0 bases, with 11 bases between them. CDR3 length equals 15 residues. The whole variable domain, remainder taken from reference TRBV11-2 and TRBJ2-1, is EAGVAQSPRYKIIEKRQSVAFWCNPISGHATLYWYQQILGQGPKLLIQFQNNGVVDDSQLPKDRFSAERLKGVDSTLKIQPAKLEDSAVYLCASSTWDFSYNEQFFGPGTRLTVL.

The V call is TRBV4-3, the J call TRBJ1-2; no reliable D call. Trimming pared 0 bases from V and 7 bases from J, leaving 18 bases between. The CDR3 length is 16 residues. The germline V gene has CDR1 LGHNA and CDR2 YSLEER. This CDR3 is CASSQDRYARPAGYTF. CDR3 in DNA: TGCGCCAGCAGCCAAGATCGCTATGCCAGGCCGGCTGGCTACACCTTC.

This sequence joins TRBV15 and TRBJ2-1; possible D gene TRBD1, 6 bases. Germline-derived CDR1 and CDR2 are LNHNV and YYDKDF (reference sequence). The CDR3 loop spans 13 amino acids. With 4 bases removed from V and 6 bases from J, the gap between germline ends came to 10 bases. The CDR3: CATSTGQSNEQFF. The CDR3, as DNA: TGTGCCACCAGCACAGGACAGAGCAATGAGCAGTTCTTC.

The rearrangement links TRBV29-1 to TRBJ1-1, with D perhaps matching TRBD1 (5 bases). V was cut by 5 bases and J by 1 base, with 17 bases left in between. This CDR3 contains 15 residues. Germline V CDR1 and CDR2: SQVTM, ANQGSEA. The CDR3 nucleotides read TGCAGCGTTCCGCAAAACAGGTATAAGAACACTGAAGCTTTCTTT. It codes for CSVPQNRYKNTEAFF.

Only a few counts were recorded for this clone. CDR3 nucleotides: TGTGCCAGCGGGTGGGGGTCCGCCCAGCCCCAGCATTTT. As protein: CASGWGSAQPQHF. The chain recombines TRBV27 with TRBJ1-5; D is possibly TRBD1 (5 bases). Germline CDR1 is MNHEY and CDR2 is SMNVEV (reference sequence). Trimming stripped 8 bases from V and 7 bases from J, with 15 bases between. The CDR3 contains 13 residues.

The chain links TRBV27 to TRBJ2-5, with D hard to call. The V end was cut by 4 bases, the J end by 1 base, with 7 bases between. The CDR3 runs to 13 residues. Germline V gene lookup returns CDR1 MNHEY and CDR2 SMNVEV (reference sequence). Written as DNA, the CDR3 is TGTGCCAGCAGTTACTCCGGCCAAGAGACCCAGTACTTC. Its protein is CASSYSGQETQYF.

V and J are TRBV5-6 and TRBJ2-2; TRBD1 aligns across 7 bases. V gave up 0 bases and J gave up 5 bases; unmatched junction bases: 7. The CDR3 sequence is 16 residues long. CDR1 and CDR2 from the germline V gene are SGHDT and YYEEEE. This CDR3 is CASSLEQGTVTGELFF. As DNA, the CDR3 is TGTGCCAGCAGCTTGGAACAGGGGACGGTAACCGGGGAGCTGTTTTTT. Full variable domain (missing parts from reference TRBV5-6 and TRBJ2-2): DAGVTQSPTHLIKTRGQQVTLRCSPKSGHDTVSWYQQALGQGPQFIFQYYEEEERQRGNFPDRFSGHQFPNYSSELNVNALLLGDSALYLCASSLEQGTVTGELFFGEGSRLTVL.

The genes are TRBV29-1 and TRBJ1-3, with a weak D call TRBD1 (6 bases). Germline V gives CDR1 SQVTM, CDR2 ANQGSEA. The V and J ends lost 7 bases and 0 bases respectively, with 16 bases between them. The length of the CDR3 is 15 residues. The chain's CDR3 is CSAEGEPSSGNTIYF. The CDR3 bases are TGCAGCGCCGAGGGGGAACCGAGCTCTGGAAACACCATATATTTT.

The genes are TRBV30 and TRBJ1-1; no firm D call. In germline, CDR1 is GTSNPN, CDR2 SVGIG (reference sequence). The length of the CDR3 is 13 residues. V lost 0 bases and J 0 bases, leaving 5 bases between the germline ends. The CDR3 sequence is CAWSVTLNTEAFF. CDR3 nucleotide sequence: TGTGCCTGGAGTGTGACCCTGAACACTGAAGCTTTCTTT.